What follows are 4 T cell receptor beta chains derived from one specimen sequenced in a study of T cells after yellow fever vaccination. TCRdb re-called the 5' RACE reads with MiXCR, one entry per CDR3 protein. The profile shows 250,000 to 300,000 distinct CDR3 sequences, about 10% of them singletons. The source was CD4+ T cells sorted from PBMCs, collected 5 days after the yellow fever booster vaccination. Receptor source: a man in his late teens or twenties who received the YFV17D yellow fever vaccine.

The CDR3 sequence is CASSLPDSYYGYTF. As DNA, the CDR3 is TGTGCCAGCAGCCTACCGGACAGTTACTATGGCTACACCTTC. The rearrangement joins TRBV4-2 to TRBJ1-2; perhaps TRBD1 as D (6 bases). V gave up 4 bases and J gave up 3 bases, with 12 bases separating them. This CDR3 region has 14 residues. Germline loops: CDR1 LGHNA, CDR2 YNFKEQ.

The chain links TRBV5-1 to TRBJ1-5; 7 positions match TRBD1. Germline V gene lookup returns CDR1 SGHRS and CDR2 YFSETQ. This CDR3 has 15 residues. J was trimmed by 5 bases and V by 0 bases; bases with no gene match: 5. The chain's CDR3 is CASSLAGDSYQPQHF. CDR3 DNA sequence: TGCGCCAGCAGCTTGGCGGGGGACAGTTATCAGCCCCAGCATTTT.

This clonotype was picked up many times. The chain employs TRBV5-1 and TRBJ2-1, with 7 bases that match TRBD2. The CDR3 extends over 15 amino acids. V gave up 2 bases and J gave up 2 bases; unmatched junction bases: 4. From germline, CDR1 is SGHRS and CDR2 YFSETQ. This CDR3 reads CASSFSGGTYNEQFF. CDR3 nucleotide sequence: TGCGCCAGCAGCTTCTCCGGGGGGACCTACAATGAGCAGTTCTTC. Variable domain in full (rest from reference TRBV5-1 and TRBJ2-1): KAGVTQTPRYLIKTRGQQVTLSCSPISGHRSVSWYQQTPGQGLQFLFEYFSETQRNKGNFPGRFSGRQFSNSRSEMNVSTLELGDSALYLCASSFSGGTYNEQFFGPGTRLTVL.

The rearrangement uses TRBV5-1 and TRBJ1-1, with TRBD1 matching over 7 bases. CDR1 is SGHRS and CDR2 is YFSETQ in the germline V gene. The CDR3 is 14 amino acids. With 3 bases clipped from V and 3 bases from J, the junction kept 5 bases outside the gene matches. The CDR3 DNA sequence: TGCGCCAGCAGCTGGGGACAGCCTGACACTGAAGCTTTCTTT. It translates to CASSWGQPDTEAFF.